This passage covers 29 T cell receptor beta chains from one sample sequenced in a study of CD8 T cells in Susac syndrome. After extraction with the RNeasy kit, roughly 0.45 to 1 ug of the RNA was reverse transcribed using random hexamers. TCRdb analysed the immunoSEQ multiplex PCR reads with MiXCR anew, one entry per CDR3 protein. Of roughly 50,000 distinct CDR3 sequences in the sample, approximately 93% were seen once. Specimen: CD8+ T cells from PBMCs. All receptors come from a human donor in good health.

The V gene is TRBV5-4, the J gene TRBJ1-1; TRBD1 aligns across 7 bases. CDR3 length equals 14 residues. The V gene end was trimmed by 3 bases and the J gene end by 5 bases; junction bases not matched to a gene: 7. The germline gives CDR1 SGHNT, CDR2 YYREEE (reference sequence). CDR3 sequence (DNA): TGTGCCAGCAGCTGGACAGGAGGTAGTACTGAAGCTTTCTTT. Its protein is CASSWTGGSTEAFF.

This clonotype showed up just once. V is TRBV7-9 and J is TRBJ2-2; D possibly corresponds to TRBD1 (5 bases). The CDR3 is 16 residues long. The V end lost 4 bases, the J end lost 1 base, and 13 bases lay between the germline ends. The germline CDR1 and CDR2 sequences are SEHNR and FQNEAQ (reference sequence). This chain's CDR3 is CASSYRQSLNTGELFF. DNA of the CDR3: TGTGCCAGCAGCTACCGACAGAGCTTGAACACCGGGGAGCTGTTTTTT.

The CDR3 sequence: CSVTLGPTYEQYF. CDR3 DNA sequence: TGCAGCGTCACCCTCGGGCCCACCTACGAGCAGTACTTC. The V gene is TRBV29-1, the J gene TRBJ2-7; D is unresolved. V lost 6 bases, J lost 2 bases, and 14 bases lay in between. CDR1 SQVTM and CDR2 ANQGSEA come from the germline V gene. The CDR3 covers 13 residues.

The V and J genes are TRBV9 and TRBJ2-7, with 9 positions matching TRBD1. Germline assignment: CDR1 SGDLS and CDR2 YYNGEE. V was clipped by 3 bases and J by 0 bases; unmatched bases: 4. The length of the CDR3 is 15 residues. The CDR3 loop is CASSGEGQGSYEQYF. The DNA of the CDR3 is TGTGCCAGCAGCGGAGAGGGACAGGGCTCCTACGAGCAGTACTTC. The full variable domain, in which reference TRBV9 and TRBJ2-7 provide the parts outside the CDR3, is DSGVTQTPKHLITATGQRVTLRCSPRSGDLSVYWYQQSLDQGLQFLIQYYNGEERAKGNILERFSAQQFPDLHSELNLSSLELGDSALYFCASSGEGQGSYEQYFGPGTRLTVT.

The CDR3 DNA is TGTGCCAGCAGTTACTCGTGGGACAGAGGCGATGCGCAGTATTTT. Protein: CASSYSWDRGDAQYF. The V call is TRBV6-5, the J call TRBJ2-3; 7 bases align to TRBD1. Germline CDR1 MNHEY, CDR2 SVGAGI. The CDR3 runs to 15 residues. With 0 bases clipped from V and 10 bases from J, the junction kept 10 bases outside the gene matches.

The V gene is TRBV28, the J gene TRBJ2-7, with 13 bases lining up with TRBD2. Trimming took 2 bases from V and 5 from J; bases not matched to a gene: 6. Germline values: CDR1 MDHEN, CDR2 SYDVKM. The CDR3 length is 16 residues. The CDR3 coding sequence is TGTGCCAGCAGTTTAGGGGCACTAGCGGGAGGGGACGAGCAGTACTTC. This encodes CASSLGALAGGDEQYF.

In DNA, the CDR3 is TGCGCCAGCAGCCAGATAGGAGGGGCGTCTGAAGCTTTCTTT. Translated: CASSQIGGASEAFF. The chain joins TRBV4-1 to TRBJ1-1, with D tentatively TRBD1 (5 bases). CDR1 and CDR2 from the germline V gene are MGHRA and YSYEKL. This CDR3 has 14 residues. Trimming stripped 3 bases from V and 6 bases from J, with 14 bases between.

The gene calls are TRBV5-6 and TRBJ1-2, with D possibly being TRBD1 (5 bases). V was shortened by 0 bases and J by 8 bases, with 11 bases between the two germline ends. This CDR3 is 13 amino acids long. Germline lookup yields CDR1 SGHDT and CDR2 YYEEEE. The CDR3 nucleotides are TGTGCCAGCAGCTTGGACAGGATGGGGGGCTACACCTTC. As protein: CASSLDRMGGYTF. Together with reference TRBV5-6 and TRBJ1-2, the CDR3 gives the full variable domain: DAGVTQSPTHLIKTRGQQVTLRCSPKSGHDTVSWYQQALGQGPQFIFQYYEEEERQRGNFPDRFSGHQFPNYSSELNVNALLLGDSALYLCASSLDRMGGYTFGSGTRLTVV.

This clonotype has more than one count but fewer than ten. The chain joins TRBV5-1 to TRBJ2-7; the match to TRBD2 covers 10 bases. The CDR3 runs 15 residues. V gave up 4 bases and J gave up 0 bases; unmatched junction bases: 4. Germline CDR1 SGHRS, CDR2 YFSETQ. CDR3 region: CASSPIAGGSYEQYF. DNA of the CDR3: TGCGCCAGCAGCCCGATAGCGGGAGGCTCCTACGAGCAGTACTTC. The full variable domain, with the rest looked up from reference TRBV5-1 and TRBJ2-7, is KAGVTQTPRYLIKTRGQQVTLSCSPISGHRSVSWYQQTPGQGLQFLFEYFSETQRNKGNFPGRFSGRQFSNSRSEMNVSTLELGDSALYLCASSPIAGGSYEQYFGPGTRLTVT.

This sequence joins TRBV25-1 and TRBJ1-5, with D possibly being TRBD1 (5 bases). The CDR3 covers 15 residues. V was trimmed by 0 bases and J by 1 base, leaving 7 bases between them. Germline V lookup: CDR1 MGHDK, CDR2 SYGVNS. This chain's CDR3 is CASSEYRESNQPQHF. DNA of the CDR3: TGTGCCAGCAGTGAATACAGGGAGAGCAATCAGCCCCAGCATTTT.

In this sample, this clonotype turned up once. The chain recombines TRBV7-8 with TRBJ2-7, with D possibly TRBD2 on 7 matching bases. Per the germline V gene, CDR1 is SGHVS and CDR2 is FQNEAQ. CDR3 length: 15 residues. V was clipped by 5 bases and J by 6 bases, with 20 bases between them. The CDR3 is CASSPWGGGGGEQYF. The CDR3 region has the DNA TGTGCCAGCAGCCCTTGGGGGGGAGGAGGGGGCGAGCAGTACTTC. The whole variable domain, filled in from reference TRBV7-8 and TRBJ2-7, reads GAGVSQSPRYKVAKRGQDVALRCDPISGHVSLFWYQQALGQGPEFLTYFQNEAQLDKSGLPSDRFFAERPEGSVSTLKIQRTQQEDSAVYLCASSPWGGGGGEQYFGPGTRLTVT.

The chain is built from TRBV27 and TRBJ2-1; 13 bases fit TRBD2. Germline CDR1 is MNHEY and CDR2 is SMNVEV (reference sequence). After removal of 2 bases from V and 6 bases from J, the junction contained 1 base not matched to a gene. The CDR3 sequence is 15 residues long. The CDR3: CASSLGTSGINEQFF. The CDR3 DNA reads as TGTGCCAGCAGTTTAGGGACTAGCGGGATCAATGAGCAGTTCTTC.

The chain links TRBV9 to TRBJ2-7; D is uncertain. V was trimmed by 0 bases and J by 4 bases, leaving 11 bases between them. The CDR3 runs 14 residues. CDR1 is SGDLS, CDR2 YYNGEE, per germline. CDR3 region: CASSVAIGGYEQYF. The CDR3 DNA reads TGTGCCAGCAGCGTAGCTATTGGTGGGTACGAGCAGTACTTC.

In DNA form, the CDR3 reads TGTGCCAGCAGCTTCGGGAGGGGGAACACAGATACGCAGTATTTT. Protein product: CASSFGRGNTDTQYF. The chain recombines TRBV13 with TRBJ2-3; 8 bases match TRBD2. The CDR3 runs 15 residues. With V trimmed by 3 bases and J by 2 bases, 4 bases remained unmatched. The germline V gene has CDR1 PRHDT and CDR2 FYEKMQ (reference sequence).

The rearrangement joins TRBV15 to TRBJ1-1; D remains unclear. Germline V gives CDR1 LNHNV, CDR2 YYDKDF (reference sequence). The CDR3 spans 16 residues. V lost 0 bases and J 0 bases, leaving 11 bases between the germline ends. The CDR3 loop reads CATSRDGTVMNTEAFF. CDR3 bases: TGTGCCACCAGCAGAGATGGTACAGTCATGAACACTGAAGCTTTCTTT.

The rearrangement links TRBV28 to TRBJ1-2; D is uncertain. CDR3 length equals 12 residues. Germline values: CDR1 MDHEN, CDR2 SYDVKM. V lost 4 bases, J lost 2 bases, and 5 bases lay in between. The CDR3 here is CASSWPNYGYTF. CDR3 bases: TGTGCCAGCAGTTGGCCAAACTATGGCTACACCTTC.

The chain combines TRBV27 with TRBJ1-4; D not certain. The CDR3 contains 14 residues. The ends were cut back, 3 bases at V and 5 bases at J, with 10 bases in the middle. Germline V gives CDR1 MNHEY, CDR2 SMNVEV (reference sequence). The CDR3 loop is CASSFLPPNEKLFF. CDR3 DNA sequence: TGTGCCAGCAGTTTTCTCCCCCCCAATGAAAAACTGTTTTTT.

The V and J genes are TRBV5-6 and TRBJ1-1; no clear D. Per the germline V gene, CDR1 is SGHDT and CDR2 is YYEEEE. V dropped 1 base and J dropped 7 bases, with 14 bases sitting between them. The CDR3 is 14 amino acids. The CDR3 DNA sequence: TGTGCCAGCAGCTTGATTCCTAACGGCGGTGAAGCTTTCTTT. This gives the protein CASSLIPNGGEAFF.

V and J are TRBV6-1 and TRBJ2-7; 8 nucleotides line up with TRBD1. This CDR3 spans 16 amino acids. With V trimmed by 0 bases and J by 3 bases, 7 bases remained unmatched. Germline assignment: CDR1 MNHNS and CDR2 SASEGT. CDR3 DNA sequence: TGTGCCAGCAGTGAAGCCTCCCGGACAGGGAACTACGAGCAGTACTTC. Protein: CASSEASRTGNYEQYF.

The V call is TRBV3-1, the J call TRBJ1-5; D not certain. Trimming took off 0 bases at V and 4 bases at J, with 10 bases between the two ends. This CDR3 has 15 residues. Germline V gene lookup returns CDR1 LGHDT and CDR2 YNNKEL (reference sequence). The DNA for the CDR3 is TGTGCCAGCAGCCAAGAGAGTGGAAGGAATCAGCCCCAGCATTTT. Translation: CASSQESGRNQPQHF.

This sequence joins TRBV2 and TRBJ2-7, with D unresolved. Trimming left V 4 bases short and J 0 bases short, with 10 bases between. Germline lookup yields CDR1 SNHLY and CDR2 FYNNEI. This CDR3 has 14 residues. CDR3 DNA sequence: TGTGCCAGCAGTGTAAACTCCTACTCCTACGAGCAGTACTTC. This translates into CASSVNSYSYEQYF.

The chain links TRBV27 to TRBJ2-7; D remains unclear. CDR3 size: 13 residues. The ends were cut back, 8 bases at V and 2 bases at J, with 13 bases in the middle. The germline gives CDR1 MNHEY, CDR2 SMNVEV (reference sequence). CDR3 amino acids: CASRPGWAYEQYF. CDR3 sequence (DNA): TGTGCCAGCCGCCCGGGTTGGGCCTACGAGCAGTACTTC.

V and J are TRBV20-1 and TRBJ2-1, with TRBD2 identical over 7 bases. This CDR3 has 16 residues. V dropped 4 bases and J dropped 4; count of bases not matched to a gene: 13. CDR1 is DFQATT, CDR2 SNEGSKA, per germline (reference sequence). The CDR3 nucleotides read TGCAGTGCTACGCCCGCGGGAGCGGGACCTTACAATGAGCAGTTCTTC. Its protein is CSATPAGAGPYNEQFF.

The DNA for the CDR3 is TGTGCCAGCACCCCTTTCGGGGTGGGGTTCAACGAGCAGTACTTC. Its protein is CASTPFGVGFNEQYF. The chain links TRBV12-3 or TRBV12-4 to TRBJ2-7; D may be TRBD2 (5 bases). The CDR3 covers 15 residues. Between the trimmed V and J ends, which lost 7 bases and 5 bases, there was a span of 21 bases.

The rearrangement uses TRBV18 and TRBJ2-1; D unclear. V shed 1 base and J shed 0 bases, with 13 bases lying between them. The CDR3 is made up of 17 amino acids. CDR1 KGHSH and CDR2 LQKENI come from the germline V gene. The CDR3 is CASSPQLQPSSYNEQFF. Written as DNA, the CDR3 is TGTGCCAGCTCACCACAACTTCAGCCTAGCTCCTACAATGAGCAGTTCTTC.

The genes are TRBV29-1 and TRBJ2-2, with 9 bases identical to TRBD1. Germline V CDR1 and CDR2: SQVTM, ANQGSEA. CDR3 size: 15 residues. V was pared by 4 bases and J by 5 bases, with 8 bases of the junction left unmatched. The CDR3 nucleotides are TGCAGCGTTGGACTGACAGGGGGTTATACCGGGGAGCTGTTTTTT. Amino acid sequence: CSVGLTGGYTGELFF.

The CDR3 reads CASSIGTGRLNTEAFF. CDR3 in DNA: TGTGCCAGTAGTATCGGGACAGGGAGATTGAACACTGAAGCTTTCTTT. The J gene is TRBJ1-1, the V gene TRBV19; TRBD1 agrees at 9 bases. The CDR3 runs 16 residues. Germline trimming cut 3 bases from V and 0 bases from J; bases unmatched to any gene: 5. Germline V gene data show CDR1 as LNHDA and CDR2 as SQIVND (reference sequence).

This sequence joins TRBV7-9 and TRBJ2-7, with 7 bases that match TRBD2. CDR1 is SEHNR and CDR2 is FQNEAQ in the germline V gene (reference sequence). V trimming: 7 bases; J trimming: 3 bases; junction bases outside the gene matches: 0. This CDR3 region has 11 residues. CDR3 sequence reads: CASTSGYEQYF. The CDR3 DNA reads TGTGCCAGCACTAGCGGCTACGAGCAGTACTTC.

About this clonotype: Mismatch with germline at one junction end may stem from a read error. The chain is built from TRBV7-9 and TRBJ2-1; 13 bases fit TRBD2. The CDR3 spans 16 residues. Germline CDR1 and CDR2: SEHNR and FQNEAQ (reference sequence). Written as DNA, the CDR3 is TGTGCCAGCAGCTTAGGACCGGGACTAGCGGGATCAATTAAGCTCTTC. Its protein is CASSLGPGLAGSIKLF. Full variable domain (rest looked up from reference TRBV7-9 and TRBJ2-1): DTGVSQNPRHKITKRGQNVTFRCDPISEHNRLYWYRQTLGQGPEFLTYFQNEAQLEKSRLLSDRFSAERPKGSFSTLEIQRTEQGDSAMYLCASSLGPGLAGSIKLFGPGTRLTVL.